These 25 T cell receptor beta chains originate from one sample sequenced in a study of response to subunit inactivated influenza vaccine. TCRdb analysed the RT-PCR reads with MiXCR anew, one entry per CDR3 protein. The repertoire holds 450,000 to 700,000 distinct CDR3 sequences, with about 14% as singletons. Source: PBMCs from blood, taken about 11 days after vaccination. The source of these receptors is a man aged 45-60 years who received an inactivated influenza vaccine.

This clonotype has a handful of counts. This chain joins TRBV11-3 and TRBJ2-1; D possibly corresponds to TRBD1 (5 bases). Germline CDR1 and CDR2: SGHNT and YENEEA. Trimming removed 2 bases from V and 3 bases from J, with 20 bases in between. This CDR3 comprises 18 residues. This CDR3 is CASSLYLQPRVGYNEQFF. The CDR3 region has the DNA TGTGCCAGCAGCTTATATTTACAGCCCAGGGTAGGCTACAATGAGCAGTTCTTC.

This clonotype was observed many times. The chain carries TRBV29-1 and TRBJ2-5; D gene unclear. The V gene lost 6 bases and the J gene lost 2 bases, with 16 bases spanning the gap. The CDR3 has 14 residues. From germline, CDR1 is SQVTM and CDR2 ANQGSEA. The CDR3: CSVARVDRQETQYF. CDR3 DNA: TGCAGCGTGGCCCGCGTGGATAGACAAGAGACCCAGTACTTC.

This clonotype was observed a few times. This chain connects TRBV6-1 to TRBJ1-6, with a tentative D call TRBD1 (6 bases). This CDR3 is 15 amino acids long. Trimming shortened V by 6 bases and J by 7 bases, and 16 bases separated the two germline ends. Germline V lookup: CDR1 MNHNS, CDR2 SASEGT. The CDR3 is CASRDSWTGNSPLHF. CDR3 nucleotide sequence: TGTGCCAGCAGGGACAGCTGGACGGGGAATTCACCCCTCCACTTT.

This clonotype occurred a few times. The V call is TRBV24-1, the J call TRBJ2-3, with 11 bases matching TRBD2. CDR1 KGHDR and CDR2 SFDVKD come from the germline V gene. CDR3 size: 18 residues. V shed 4 bases and J 4 bases; nucleotides not matched to a gene: 12. The CDR3 coding sequence is TGTGCCACCAGTGAACCCGCCTTAGCGGGGGGGCCCCCAGATACGCAGTATTTT. Translating it yields CATSEPALAGGPPDTQYF.

This clonotype was seen a few times. V usage is TRBV24-1 and J usage is TRBJ2-2; 11 bases agree with TRBD2. CDR1 is KGHDR, CDR2 SFDVKD, per germline. This CDR3 region has 15 residues. J gave up 9 bases and V 3 bases, and 5 bases lay outside the gene matches. The CDR3 protein is CATSDPSGRSRELFF. Here the CDR3 DNA reads TGTGCCACCAGTGATCCTAGCGGGAGGTCCAGGGAGCTGTTTTTT.

The chain carries TRBV27 and TRBJ1-2; no firm D call. Per germline, CDR1 MNHEY and CDR2 SMNVEV (reference sequence). This CDR3 has 16 residues. Trimming pared 2 bases from V and 8 bases from J, leaving 21 bases between. The CDR3 nucleotides read TGTGCCAGCAGTTTAGAGTCGGGAACCACCTATCGGGGCTACACCTTC. Protein sequence: CASSLESGTTYRGYTF.

This clonotype was seen at least ten times. The rearrangement joins TRBV12-3 or TRBV12-4 to TRBJ2-5; 8 bases line up with TRBD1. Trimming took 3 bases from V and 5 from J; bases not matched to a gene: 5. The CDR3 loop spans 14 amino acids. The CDR3 DNA reads as TGTGCCAGCAGTTTGTCAGGGGGCGGCGAGACCCAGTACTTC. Translating it yields CASSLSGGGETQYF.

J is TRBJ2-7 and V is TRBV28, with D unresolved. Trimming stripped 6 bases from V and 2 bases from J, with 14 bases between. CDR1 is MDHEN, CDR2 SYDVKM, per germline. This CDR3 contains 14 residues. The CDR3: CASSRSLPTYEQYF. CDR3 DNA sequence: TGTGCCAGCAGCCGCTCACTACCAACCTACGAGCAGTACTTC.

There are a few counts of this clonotype. The CDR3 coding sequence is TGTGCCAGCAGTTACTCGGTGGATGGCTGGGACAAACTTCCCTACGAGCAGTACTTC. It encodes CASSYSVDGWDKLPYEQYF. The chain joins TRBV6-7 to TRBJ2-7; a possible D gene is TRBD1 (6 bases). TRBV6-7 belongs to the ORF category, with a function that is uncertain. The CDR3 sequence is 19 residues long. V lost 0 bases and J lost 2, with 23 bases in between.

The chain links TRBV15 to TRBJ1-5; maybe TRBD1 (5 bases). V dropped 1 base and J dropped 3 bases, with 7 bases sitting between them. CDR3 length: 14 amino acids. Germline CDR1 LNHNV, CDR2 YYDKDF (reference sequence). The CDR3 sequence: CATSRGGANQPQHF. Here the CDR3 DNA reads TGTGCCACCAGCAGAGGCGGGGCCAATCAGCCCCAGCATTTT.

This chain connects TRBV20-1 to TRBJ2-7, with D possibly matching TRBD2 (5 bases). Germline lookup yields CDR1 DFQATT and CDR2 SNEGSKA (reference sequence). The ends were cut back, 5 bases at V and 3 bases at J, with 11 bases in the middle. The CDR3 has 12 amino acids. Here the CDR3 reads CSAPVRGYEQYF. CDR3 nucleotide sequence: TGCAGTGCTCCCGTTCGGGGCTACGAGCAGTACTTC.

A few counts support this clonotype. This chain links TRBV20-1 with TRBJ2-3, with D maybe TRBD2 (5 bases). Germline CDR1 is DFQATT and CDR2 is SNEGSKA (reference sequence). The CDR3 covers 13 residues. Trimming took off 3 bases at V and 1 base at J, with 8 bases between the two ends. CDR3 amino acids: CSASRSGTDTQYF. In DNA, the CDR3 is TGCAGTGCTAGTCGTAGCGGCACAGATACGCAGTATTTT.

V is TRBV20-1 and J is TRBJ1-3; D may be TRBD1 (5 bases). Germline values: CDR1 DFQATT, CDR2 SNEGSKA (reference sequence). The CDR3 is 14 residues long. V was cut by 0 bases and J by 2 bases, with 8 bases left in between. The CDR3 DNA reads TGCAGTGCTAGAGATCCAGGGACTGGAAACACCATATATTTT. Amino acids: CSARDPGTGNTIYF.

J is TRBJ2-3 and V is TRBV6-1; TRBD1 matches at 9 bases. This CDR3 contains 15 residues. With 6 bases clipped from V and 2 bases from J, the junction kept 6 bases outside the gene matches. Germline V gives CDR1 MNHNS, CDR2 SASEGT. The CDR3 reads CASRDRDRATDTQYF. The CDR3 nucleotides read TGTGCCAGCAGAGACCGGGACAGGGCCACAGATACGCAGTATTTT.

The rearrangement joins TRBV4-1 to TRBJ1-6, with D possibly matching TRBD1 (5 bases). The V gene lost 4 bases and the J gene lost 7 bases, with 20 bases spanning the gap. CDR1 is MGHRA and CDR2 is YSYEKL in the germline V gene. The CDR3 totals 17 residues. CDR3 amino acids: CASSPNPGPNRNSPLHF. As DNA, the CDR3 is TGCGCCAGCAGCCCTAACCCCGGACCCAACAGGAATTCACCCCTCCACTTT.

This clonotype has a handful of counts. The genes are TRBV4-1 and TRBJ2-3, with 7 bases matching TRBD1. V was clipped by 4 bases and J by 4 bases; unmatched bases: 5. This CDR3 comprises 14 residues. Germline V gene lookup returns CDR1 MGHRA and CDR2 YSYEKL. In nucleotides, the CDR3 is TGCGCCAGCAGCCCGTGGGACAGCGCAGATACGCAGTATTTT. It codes for CASSPWDSADTQYF.

The sample holds a few counts of this clonotype. This rearrangement joins TRBV7-8 to TRBJ2-3, with 10 bases fitting TRBD2. The CDR3 has 17 amino acids. The V gene's germline CDR1 is SGHVS and CDR2 FQNEAQ. Germline trimming cut 3 bases from V and 3 bases from J; bases unmatched to any gene: 9. CDR3 amino acids: CASSFQRGGLLTDTQYF. The CDR3 DNA reads TGTGCCAGCAGCTTTCAGCGGGGGGGCCTGTTGACAGATACGCAGTATTTT.

This clonotype was recorded a few times. The chain joins TRBV12-3 or TRBV12-4 to TRBJ2-2; D remains ambiguous. The CDR3 totals 13 residues. With 5 bases removed from V and 4 bases from J, the gap between germline ends came to 8 bases. The CDR3 bases are TGTGCCAGCAGTAATCTGGCCACCGGGGAGCTGTTTTTT. This translates into CASSNLATGELFF.

The chain has TRBV7-9 and TRBJ2-1; D unclear. Per the germline V gene, CDR1 is SEHNR and CDR2 is FQNEAQ (reference sequence). The CDR3 has 13 residues. The V end lost 11 bases, the J end lost 4 bases, and 15 bases lay between the germline ends. The DNA for the CDR3 is TGTGCCTTCCAGAGCAGAGGATACAATGAGCAGTTCTTC. It encodes CAFQSRGYNEQFF.

About this clonotype: A read error may produce the germline difference seen at one junction end. The V call is TRBV7-9, the J call TRBJ2-3, with 11 bases lining up with TRBD2. The CDR3 has 16 amino acids. The germline V gene encodes CDR1 SEHNR and CDR2 FQNEAQ (reference sequence). The CDR3 DNA reads TGTGCCAGCAGCCCGAATAGCGGGGGGGCGGTAGATACGCAGTATTTC. As protein: CASSPNSGGAVDTQYF.

The genes are TRBV7-2 and TRBJ2-7, with 8 bases identical to TRBD1. Germline V CDR1 and CDR2: SGHTA, FQGNSA. V lost 0 bases and J lost 0; bases outside the gene matches: 1. The CDR3 contains 15 residues. The CDR3 reads CASSLAQGASYEQYF. CDR3 bases: TGTGCCAGCAGCTTAGCGCAGGGGGCCTCCTACGAGCAGTACTTC.

The genes are TRBV12-3 or TRBV12-4 and TRBJ1-3; 8 bases agree with TRBD1. The CDR3 length is 14 residues. The junction had 6 bases not matched to a gene; V was cut back by 5 bases and J by 6 bases. CDR3 sequence reads: CASSGGQDANTIYF. DNA for the CDR3: TGTGCCAGCAGTGGGGGACAGGATGCAAACACCATATATTTT.

J is TRBJ1-6 and V is TRBV4-1, with D perhaps TRBD1 (5 bases). Trimming took off 0 bases at V and 9 bases at J, with 6 bases between the two ends. Germline V gene lookup returns CDR1 MGHRA and CDR2 YSYEKL. The CDR3 length is 13 residues. CDR3 DNA sequence: TGCGCCAGCAGCCAAGATGGGGGTTCACCCCTCCACTTT. Its translation is CASSQDGGSPLHF.

The genes are TRBV4-2 and TRBJ1-3, with 7 nucleotides matching TRBD1. The trim removed 3 bases at V and 4 bases at J, leaving 9 bases unmatched. CDR1 and CDR2 from the germline V gene are LGHNA and YNFKEQ. The CDR3 is made up of 16 amino acids. In nucleotides, the CDR3 is TGTGCCAGCAGCCACGGGTACAGGGGCTCCGGAAACACCATATATTTT. It codes for CASSHGYRGSGNTIYF.

This chain uses TRBV2 with TRBJ1-5; 9 positions agree with TRBD1. CDR3 length equals 18 residues. Germline CDR1 and CDR2: SNHLY and FYNNEI. J gave up 7 bases and V 8 bases, and 21 bases lay outside the gene matches. In nucleotides, the CDR3 is TGTGCCAGCGCGTACTCCTTTCCCCGGGGACAGGGTTCGCAGCCCCAGCATTTT. This codes for CASAYSFPRGQGSQPQHF. Full variable domain (outside the CDR3, taken from reference TRBV2 and TRBJ1-5): EPEVTQTPSHQVTQMGQEVILRCVPISNHLYFYWYRQILGQKVEFLVSFYNNEISEKSEIFDDQFSVERPDGSNFTLKIRSTKLEDSAMYFCASAYSFPRGQGSQPQHFGDGTRLSIL.